What follows describes a single T cell receptor beta chain. The data were taken from a study of T-cell memory formation after mild COVID-19. Study details: Largely, TCR clusters stayed within a single donor.

TCRdb re-derived calls from the 5' RACE reads in MiXCR, one entry per CDR3 protein. The profile shows some 300,000 distinct CDR3 sequences, roughly 19% of them singletons. V dropped 7 bases and J dropped 5 bases, with 20 bases sitting between them. This CDR3 region has 15 residues. Germline CDR1 is SGHTA and CDR2 is FQGNSA. The sample taken for sequencing was PBMCs or a T cell subset sorted from them (not recorded which). The clonotype comes from a man in his late teens or twenties who had mild COVID-19 (a few samples of this study predate the infection). Cell type and time point are not known. This chain uses TRBV7-2 with TRBJ2-5; weak D call: TRBD2 (6 bases). The CDR3 bases are TGTGCCAGCACCCAGGCGGGGATTGTCAGCGAGACCCAGTACTTC. Its translation is CASTQAGIVSETQYF.